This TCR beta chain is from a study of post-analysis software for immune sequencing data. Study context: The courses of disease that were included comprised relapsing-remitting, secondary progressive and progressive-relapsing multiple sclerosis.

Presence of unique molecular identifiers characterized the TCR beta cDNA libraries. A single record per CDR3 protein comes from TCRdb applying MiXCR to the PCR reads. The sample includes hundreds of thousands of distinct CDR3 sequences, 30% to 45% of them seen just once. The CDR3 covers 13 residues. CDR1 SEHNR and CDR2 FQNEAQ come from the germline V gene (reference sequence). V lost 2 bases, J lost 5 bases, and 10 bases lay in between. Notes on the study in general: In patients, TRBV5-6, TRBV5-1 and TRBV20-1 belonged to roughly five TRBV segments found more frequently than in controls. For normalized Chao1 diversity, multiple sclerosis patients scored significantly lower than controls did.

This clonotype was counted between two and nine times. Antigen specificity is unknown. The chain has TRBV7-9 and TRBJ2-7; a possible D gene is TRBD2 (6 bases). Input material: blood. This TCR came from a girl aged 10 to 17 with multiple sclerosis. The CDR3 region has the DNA TGTGCCAGCAGCTTACTACTAGCTGACGAGCAGTACTTC. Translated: CASSLLLADEQYF.